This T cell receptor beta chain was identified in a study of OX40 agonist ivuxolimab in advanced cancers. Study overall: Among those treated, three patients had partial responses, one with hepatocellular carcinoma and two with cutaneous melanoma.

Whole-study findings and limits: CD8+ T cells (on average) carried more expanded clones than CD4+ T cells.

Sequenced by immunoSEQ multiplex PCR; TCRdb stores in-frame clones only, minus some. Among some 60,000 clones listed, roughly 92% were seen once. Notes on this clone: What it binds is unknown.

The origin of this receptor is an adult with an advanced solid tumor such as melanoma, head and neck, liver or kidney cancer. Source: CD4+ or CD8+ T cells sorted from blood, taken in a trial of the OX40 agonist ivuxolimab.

CDR3 sequence (DNA): TGTGCCAGCAGCTCTAACACAGGGTACTACGAGCAGTACTTC. Its translation: CASSSNTGYYEQYF. The chain recombines TRBV9 with TRBJ2-7; a possible D gene is TRBD1 (6 bases). Per germline, CDR1 SGDLS and CDR2 YYNGEE. Trimming left V 4 bases short and J 3 bases short, with 14 bases between. CDR3 length: 14 residues.